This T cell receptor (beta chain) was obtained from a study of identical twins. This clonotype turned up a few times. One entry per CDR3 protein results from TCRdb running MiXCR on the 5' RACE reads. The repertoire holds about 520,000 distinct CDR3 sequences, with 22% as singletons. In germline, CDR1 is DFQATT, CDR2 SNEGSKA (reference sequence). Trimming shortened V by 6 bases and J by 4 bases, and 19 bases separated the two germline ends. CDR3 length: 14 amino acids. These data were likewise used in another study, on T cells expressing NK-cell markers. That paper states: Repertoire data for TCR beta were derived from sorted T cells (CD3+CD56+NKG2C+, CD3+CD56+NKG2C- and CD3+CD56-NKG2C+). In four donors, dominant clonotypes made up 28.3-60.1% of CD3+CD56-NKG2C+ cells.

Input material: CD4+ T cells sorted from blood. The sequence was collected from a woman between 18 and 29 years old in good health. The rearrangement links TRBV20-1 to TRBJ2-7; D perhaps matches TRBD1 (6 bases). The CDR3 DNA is TGCAGTGCCCGCCCGACCCAGGGGTTTTACGAGCAGTACTTC. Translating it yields CSARPTQGFYEQYF.